This entry lists 23 T cell receptor beta chains sequenced from one sample in a study of siplizumab effects on memory and regulatory T cells. Repertoires were generated with immunoSEQ multiplex PCR, while TCRdb's copy carries only in-frame clones and drops some. Here the sample spans some 100,000 clones, about 90% being singletons. Sequenced input: CD4+ T cells sorted from blood. The receptors here all came from a human donor in good health. Some clones in this sample may be carry-over from other donors' samples.

This rearrangement joins TRBV11-2 to TRBJ2-1, with 7 positions matching TRBD2. The CDR3 loop spans 14 amino acids. CDR1 and CDR2 (germline): SGHAT, FQNNGV. Losses at the gene ends were 2 bases for V and 6 bases for J; bases not matched to a gene: 4. This chain's CDR3 is CASSLLRESNEQFF. The CDR3 region has the DNA TGTGCCAGCAGCTTACTGCGGGAGAGCAATGAGCAGTTCTTC.

V usage is TRBV4-2 and J usage is TRBJ2-7, with D perhaps TRBD1 (8 bases). CDR1 and CDR2 (germline): LGHNA, YNFKEQ. Trimming removed 4 bases from V and 6 bases from J, with 19 bases in between. CDR3 length equals 15 residues. The CDR3 bases are TGTGCCAGCAGCCGGGAGGGGACAGGTCTCTTCGAGCAGTACTTC. Translated: CASSREGTGLFEQYF.

The chain employs TRBV1 and TRBJ2-7. TRBV1 is termed a pseudogene. The CDR3 extends over 13 amino acids. Here the CDR3 DNA reads TGCACCAGCAGCCAATACCACTCCTACGAGCAGTACTTC. It translates to CTSSQYHSYEQYF.

This clone was picked up a small number of times. The chain is built from TRBV19 and TRBJ1-5; 8 bases map to TRBD1. The CDR3 is 14 amino acids. Trimming removed 10 bases from V and 3 bases from J; junction bases left unmatched: 8. Germline CDR1 LNHDA, CDR2 SQIVND (reference sequence). This CDR3 reads CAKIPGGSNQPQHF. The CDR3 DNA reads TGTGCCAAAATCCCAGGGGGCTCCAATCAGCCCCAGCATTTT.

V usage is TRBV7-3 and J usage is TRBJ2-3; unclear D gene. This CDR3 is 13 amino acids long. The ends were cut back, 3 bases at V and 1 base at J, with 5 bases in the middle. From germline, CDR1 is SGHTA and CDR2 FQGTGA. The CDR3 DNA sequence: TGTGCCAGCAGCTTCCTGGGCACAGATACGCAGTATTTT. Translating it yields CASSFLGTDTQYF.

This chain links TRBV2 with TRBJ1-2, with 8 bases identical to TRBD1. Germline values: CDR1 SNHLY, CDR2 FYNNEI. The CDR3 covers 13 residues. V lost 6 bases and J lost 4; bases outside the gene matches: 4. The DNA of the CDR3 is TGTGCCAGCAGCAGGGGGCAATTCTATGGCTACACCTTC. Protein product: CASSRGQFYGYTF.

The CDR3 DNA reads TGTGCCAGTAATGGCGGGAGGAGTAACAATGAGCAGTTCTTC. Amino acid sequence: CASNGGRSNNEQFF. The chain uses TRBV19 and TRBJ2-1, with 8 bases that match TRBD2. The V gene's germline CDR1 is LNHDA and CDR2 SQIVND (reference sequence). This CDR3 spans 14 amino acids. Trimming took 7 bases from V and 5 from J; bases not matched to a gene: 7.

V usage is TRBV5-1 and J usage is TRBJ2-1, with TRBD1 matching over 9 bases. CDR1 SGHRS and CDR2 YFSETQ come from the germline V gene. J was trimmed by 7 bases and V by 4 bases; bases with no gene match: 9. This CDR3 has 15 amino acids. The CDR3 reads CASSQEGQGKNEQFF. The CDR3 DNA reads as TGCGCCAGCAGCCAGGAGGGACAGGGAAAAAATGAGCAGTTCTTC.

This rearrangement joins TRBV6-5 to TRBJ2-7; D not resolved. Trimming cost V 0 bases and J 5 bases, with 14 bases left between them. This CDR3 has 15 residues. Germline values: CDR1 MNHEY, CDR2 SVGAGI. The CDR3 sequence is CASSYSIYSGDEQYF. CDR3 sequence (DNA): TGTGCCAGCAGTTACTCTATTTACAGTGGGGACGAGCAGTACTTC.

The rearrangement uses TRBV29-1 and TRBJ2-3; D not resolved. Germline V gives CDR1 SQVTM, CDR2 ANQGSEA. The V gene lost 2 bases and the J gene lost 3 bases, with 6 bases spanning the gap. The CDR3 has 12 residues. The chain's CDR3 is CSVESTTDTQYF. CDR3 sequence (DNA): TGCAGCGTTGAATCGACGACAGATACGCAGTATTTT.

The chain links TRBV6-5 to TRBJ1-1; a possible D gene is TRBD1 (5 bases). V gave up 5 bases and J gave up 1 base, with 5 bases separating them. The CDR3 has 12 residues. The V gene's germline CDR1 is MNHEY and CDR2 SVGAGI. The CDR3 sequence: CASSGGNTEAFF. The CDR3 nucleotides read TGTGCCAGCAGTGGGGGGAACACTGAAGCTTTCTTT.

V and J are TRBV11-2 and TRBJ2-3, with no clear D. The CDR3 is made up of 14 amino acids. Germline V gene sequence: CDR1 SGHAT, CDR2 FQNNGV. V was pared by 2 bases and J by 6 bases, with 12 bases between. Written as DNA, the CDR3 is TGTGCCAGCAGCTTAAGTAAGAGTTCGGATACGCAGTATTTT. Translation gives CASSLSKSSDTQYF.

The CDR3 DNA reads TGTGCCATCAGTCCGGATCAAAATGAAAAACTGTTTTTT. Translated: CAISPDQNEKLFF. The chain is built from TRBV10-3 and TRBJ1-4; D remains ambiguous. Trimming removed 5 bases from V and 5 bases from J, with 9 bases in between. This CDR3 contains 13 residues. Germline CDR1 and CDR2: ENHRY and SYGVKD.

J is TRBJ2-1 and V is TRBV7-2, with TRBD2 matching over 7 bases. The ends lost 5 bases at V and 9 bases at J; junction bases unmatched: 16. The CDR3 consists of 16 residues. From germline, CDR1 is SGHTA and CDR2 FQGNSA. In nucleotides, the CDR3 is TGTGCCAGCAGCCTTAGCCTAGCGGCAAATTTCGGTGAGCAGTTCTTC. It translates to CASSLSLAANFGEQFF.

This clone was detected only a few times. The V gene is TRBV7-9, the J gene TRBJ1-4, with unresolved D. CDR3 length equals 14 residues. Looked up from germline, CDR1 is SEHNR and CDR2 is FQNEAQ (reference sequence). The germline V and J ends were trimmed by 5 bases and 0 bases, with 7 bases remaining between them. The DNA of the CDR3 is TGTGCCAGCAGCCCCAGTGCAACTAATGAAAAACTGTTTTTT. Encoded protein: CASSPSATNEKLFF.

This chain connects TRBV28 to TRBJ2-5, with 8 bases matching TRBD1. From germline, CDR1 is MDHEN and CDR2 SYDVKM. This CDR3 is 16 amino acids long. With 7 bases clipped from V and 7 bases from J, the junction kept 17 bases outside the gene matches. The CDR3 spells CASNPPGDRWLGTQYF. The DNA for the CDR3 is TGTGCCAGCAATCCCCCCGGGGACAGGTGGTTGGGGACCCAGTACTTC.

This chain uses TRBV7-3 with TRBJ2-2; TRBD2 might be the D (5 bases). Trimming stripped 1 base from V and 7 bases from J, with 13 bases between. CDR1 is SGHTA, CDR2 FQGTGA, per germline. CDR3 length: 15 amino acids. The CDR3 here is CASSLNVRGYGELFF. CDR3 in DNA: TGTGCCAGCAGCTTAAATGTCAGAGGGTACGGGGAGCTGTTTTTT. Supplemented by reference TRBV7-3 and TRBJ2-2, the full variable domain reads GAGVSQTPSNKVTEKGKYVELRCDPISGHTALYWYRQSLGQGPEFLIYFQGTGAADDSGLPNDRFFAVRPEGSVSTLKIQRTERGDSAVYLCASSLNVRGYGELFFGEGSRLTVL.

Of note for this clone: Other DNA variants within this sample encode the same CDR3. This chain links TRBV29-1 with TRBJ1-2; D is undetermined. CDR3 length: 14 residues. CDR1 and CDR2 (germline): SQVTM, ANQGSEA. The V end was cut by 2 bases, the J end by 0 bases, with 10 bases between. The CDR3 nucleotides are TGCAGCGTTGAACTTCGGGGAGCTAACTATGGCTACACCTTC. Translation: CSVELRGANYGYTF.

The rearrangement uses TRBV2 and TRBJ1-6; D is unclear. Germline V CDR1 and CDR2: SNHLY, FYNNEI. This CDR3 is 14 amino acids long. Trimming removed 5 bases at V and 4 bases at J, with 9 bases between. CDR3 DNA: TGTGCCAGCAGTCCCGGGCAGTATAATTCACCCCTCCACTTT. Translated, it gives CASSPGQYNSPLHF.

The chain uses TRBV25-1 and TRBJ2-2; TRBD1 matches at 9 bases. V shed 4 bases and J 5 bases; nucleotides not matched to a gene: 2. CDR3 length: 14 amino acids. In germline, CDR1 is MGHDK, CDR2 SYGVNS. The CDR3, as DNA: TGTGCCAGCAGTGCACAGGGGGCGACCGGGGAGCTGTTTTTT. It specifies CASSAQGATGELFF.

The rearrangement uses TRBV11-2 and TRBJ2-3; tentative D call: TRBD2 (6 bases). V lost 2 bases and J 0 bases, leaving 9 bases between the germline ends. The CDR3 is 15 amino acids. CDR1 and CDR2 from the germline V gene are SGHAT and FQNNGV. CDR3 sequence reads: CASSLRRGSTDTQYF. DNA of the CDR3: TGTGCCAGCAGCTTACGGCGGGGAAGCACAGATACGCAGTATTTT. Drawing the rest from reference TRBV11-2 and TRBJ2-3, the complete variable domain is EAGVAQSPRYKIIEKRQSVAFWCNPISGHATLYWYQQILGQGPKLLIQFQNNGVVDDSQLPKDRFSAERLKGVDSTLKIQPAKLEDSAVYLCASSLRRGSTDTQYFGPGTRLTVL.

This chain uses TRBV2 with TRBJ1-5, with unresolved D. V was clipped by 0 bases and J by 0 bases, with 9 bases between them. In germline, CDR1 is SNHLY, CDR2 FYNNEI. The CDR3 is 16 residues long. This chain's CDR3 is CASSEALAFSNQPQHF. The CDR3 DNA reads as TGTGCCAGCAGTGAAGCTTTGGCATTTAGCAATCAGCCCCAGCATTTT.

The V gene is TRBV9, the J gene TRBJ2-7; the D is unclear. The CDR3 spans 14 residues. Per germline, CDR1 SGDLS and CDR2 YYNGEE. Trimming removed 1 base from V and 0 bases from J, with 8 bases in between. CDR3 loop: CASSVSVSSYEQYF. CDR3 DNA sequence: TGTGCCAGCAGCGTAAGTGTCAGCTCCTACGAGCAGTACTTC.